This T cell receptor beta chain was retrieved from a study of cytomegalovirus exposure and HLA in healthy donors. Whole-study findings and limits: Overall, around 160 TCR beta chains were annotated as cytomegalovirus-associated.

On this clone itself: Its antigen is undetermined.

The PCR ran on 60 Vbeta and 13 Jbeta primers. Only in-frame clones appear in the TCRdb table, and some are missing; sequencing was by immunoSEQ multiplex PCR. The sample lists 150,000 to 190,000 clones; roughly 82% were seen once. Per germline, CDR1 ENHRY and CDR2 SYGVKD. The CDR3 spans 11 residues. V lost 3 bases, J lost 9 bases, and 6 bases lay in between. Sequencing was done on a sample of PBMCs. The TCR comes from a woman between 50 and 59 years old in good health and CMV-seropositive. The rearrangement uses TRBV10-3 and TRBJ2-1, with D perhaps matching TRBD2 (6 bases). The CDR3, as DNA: TGTGCCATCAGTGAAGCGGGTGAGCAGTTCTTC. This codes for CAISEAGEQFF.